This T cell receptor beta chain stems from a study of a mutant IDH1 vaccine in newly diagnosed glioma. As for the study in general: Commencement of vaccination occurred 4-6 weeks following radiotherapy alone, or concurrently with temozolomide cycles. Study outcomes and limitations: Pseudoprogression appeared unlinked to shifts in leading peripheral T cell clonotypes.

Germline CDR1 MNHNY, CDR2 SVGAGI (reference sequence). The CDR3 runs to 12 residues. V shed 5 bases and J shed 3 bases, with 8 bases lying between them. The time point: week 11, during vaccination. Every single dose of the vaccine, 300 ug of mutant IDH1 20-mer peptide, came with topical imiquimod. Using immunoSEQ multiplex PCR, the repertoire was profiled, and TCRdb retains in-frame clones only, with some absent. The sample lists about 25,000 clones; roughly 72% were seen once. Note on this clone: Its antigen is as yet unknown.

This sequence was found in a man aged 18 to 30 with glioma. Some clones in this sample may be carry-over from other donors' samples. This rearrangement joins TRBV6-6 to TRBJ2-7, with no clear D. The sample in question was peripheral blood mononuclear cells (PBMCs), obtained from a glioma patient whose treatment included an IDH1 peptide vaccine. The CDR3 region has the DNA TGTGCCAGCAGTCCCCCGGACTACGAGCAGTACTTC. Its translation is CASSPPDYEQYF.